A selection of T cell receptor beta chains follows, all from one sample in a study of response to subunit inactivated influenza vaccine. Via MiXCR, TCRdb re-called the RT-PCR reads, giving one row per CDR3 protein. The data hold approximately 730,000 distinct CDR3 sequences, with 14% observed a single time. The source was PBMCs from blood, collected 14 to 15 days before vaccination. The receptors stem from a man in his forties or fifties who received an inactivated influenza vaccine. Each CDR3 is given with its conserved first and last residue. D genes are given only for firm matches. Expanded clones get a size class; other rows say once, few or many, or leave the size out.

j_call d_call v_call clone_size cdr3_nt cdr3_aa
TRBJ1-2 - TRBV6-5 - TGTGCCAGCAGTTACTCCCAGAATAACTATGGCTACACCTTC CASSYSQNNYGYTF
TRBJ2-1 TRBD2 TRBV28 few TGTGCCAGCAGTCCGACTAGCGGGGGGGCCAGCGAGCAGTTCTTC CASSPTSGGASEQFF
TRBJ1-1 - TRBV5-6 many TGTGCCAGCAGCTTGGCCCGAGGGGGCACTGAAGCTTTCTTT CASSLARGGTEAFF
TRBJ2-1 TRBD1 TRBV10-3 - TGTGCCATCACCGGGACAGGGTCATATGAGCAGTTCTTC CAITGTGSYEQFF
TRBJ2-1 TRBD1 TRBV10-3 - TGTGCCATCAGTGGGGGGACAGGTAAAAATTACAATGAGCAGTTCTTC CAISGGTGKNYNEQFF
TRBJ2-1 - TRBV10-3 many TGTGCCATCTCCGAGGGGGGTGAGCAGTTCTTC CAISEGGEQFF
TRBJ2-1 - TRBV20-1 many TGCAGTGCCAGCCGGGACGCCACCTACAATGAGCAGTTCTTC CSASRDATYNEQFF
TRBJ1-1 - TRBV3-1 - TGTGCTAGCCGAGGGCGTTCGAACACTGAAGCTTTCTTT CASRGRSNTEAFF
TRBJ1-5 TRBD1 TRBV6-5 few TGTGCCAGCAGTTACGGGGACAGGGCTTATCAGCCCCAGCATTTT CASSYGDRAYQPQHF
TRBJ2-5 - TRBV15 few TGTGCCACCAGCAGAGGGGGGAGGGAGACCCAGTACTTC CATSRGGRETQYF
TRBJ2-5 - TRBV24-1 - TGTGCCACCAGTGAACATGCAGGGACCCGGCAAGAGACCCAGTACTTC CATSEHAGTRQETQYF
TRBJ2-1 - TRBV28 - TGTGCCAGCAGTTTTCCGCGAGAGATTCACAATGAGCAGTTCTTC CASSFPREIHNEQFF
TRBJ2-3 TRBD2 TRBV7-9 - TGTGCCAGCACCTTTAGCGGGAGCGCAGATACGCAGTATTTT CASTFSGSADTQYF
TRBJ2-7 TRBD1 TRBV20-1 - TGCAGTGCTAGAGATGTGCAGGGGGCTTCCGAGCAGTACTTC CSARDVQGASEQYF
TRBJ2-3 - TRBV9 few TGTGCCAGCAGCCCTCAAGGGACTGTAAGCACAGATACGCAGTATTTT CASSPQGTVSTDTQYF
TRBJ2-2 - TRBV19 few TGTGCCAGTAGTATACCCGCTCGGGGGATAGTCACCGGGGAGCTGTTTTTT CASSIPARGIVTGELFF
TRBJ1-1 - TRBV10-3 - TGTGCCATCACCCCCTCTGGGACAAAGGGTGAAGCTTTCTTT CAITPSGTKGEAFF
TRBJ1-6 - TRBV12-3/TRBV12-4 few TGTGCCAGCAGGCCCGACAGGAGCTCCTATAATTCACCCCTCCACTTT CASRPDRSSYNSPLHF
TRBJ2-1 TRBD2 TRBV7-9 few TGTGCCAGTTATTTAAGCGGGGGGGCCGGCGAGCAGTTCTTC CASYLSGGAGEQFF
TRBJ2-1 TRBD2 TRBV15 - TGTGCCACCAGCAGAGAGGGACTACGTCCCTACAATGAGCAGTTCTTC CATSREGLRPYNEQFF
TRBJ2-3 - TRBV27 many TGTGCCAGCAGTTTTACCCGAGCGGATACGCAGTATTTT CASSFTRADTQYF
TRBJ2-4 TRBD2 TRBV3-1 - TGTGCCAGCCGCGACCGGACTAGCGGGAGGGCTTTGTACTTC CASRDRTSGRALYF
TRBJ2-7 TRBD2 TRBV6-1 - TGTGCCAGCAGAATTGGCCTGGCGGGGGGATACGAGCAGTACTTC CASRIGLAGGYEQYF
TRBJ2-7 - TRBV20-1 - TGCAGTGCTAGCGCCGTCTTTGAGCAGTACTTC CSASAVFEQYF
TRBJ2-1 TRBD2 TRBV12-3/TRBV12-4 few TGTGCCAGCAGTCTAACGGGACTAGCGAACAATGAGCAGTTCTTC CASSLTGLANNEQFF
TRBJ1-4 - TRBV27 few TGTGCCAGCAGAGGTGGGGCGGCTAATGAAAAACTGTTTTTT CASRGGAANEKLFF
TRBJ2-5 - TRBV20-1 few TGCAGTGCTAGAGATCGGGTAGGAGGACGAGAGACCCAGTACTTC CSARDRVGGRETQYF
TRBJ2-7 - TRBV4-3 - TGCGCCAGCAGTCTTGACATGCGAGCCTACGAGCAGTACTTC CASSLDMRAYEQYF
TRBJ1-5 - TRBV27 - TGTGCCAGCAGTCCGTGGGCCGGGGGGCGAGCAAATCAGCCCCAGCATTTT CASSPWAGGRANQPQHF
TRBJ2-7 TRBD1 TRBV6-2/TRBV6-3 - TGTGCCAGCACCGCTGGGACAGCAAGACCCTACGAGCAGTACTTC CASTAGTARPYEQYF
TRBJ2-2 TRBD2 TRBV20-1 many TGCAGTGCTCCCGTAGCGGGAGGTAGAACCGGGGAGCTGTTTTTT CSAPVAGGRTGELFF
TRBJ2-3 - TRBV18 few TGTGCCAGCTCACTCCCGGGCCTCTCGGGTGACACCGATACGCAGTATTTT CASSLPGLSGDTDTQYF
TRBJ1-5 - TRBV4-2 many TGTGCCAGCAGCCATGTTCCGGGACCCGGGATCCAGCCCCAGCATTTT CASSHVPGPGIQPQHF
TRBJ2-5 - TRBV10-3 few TGTGCCATCAGTGACCCCTTTGGGAGTACTCAAGAGACCCAGTACTTC CAISDPFGSTQETQYF
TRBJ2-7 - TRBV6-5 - TGTGCCAGCAGTTACACGCCGCCTACAGGGTTGCCAGCCTACGAGCAGTACTTC CASSYTPPTGLPAYEQYF
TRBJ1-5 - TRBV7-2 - TGTGCCAGCAGCTTAACGTGGGTGGGCAATCAGCCCCAGCATTTT CASSLTWVGNQPQHF
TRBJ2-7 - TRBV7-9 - TGTGCCAGCAGCTCGGGACTCCCCTCCTACGAGCAGTACTTC CASSSGLPSYEQYF
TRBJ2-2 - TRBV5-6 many TGTGCCAGCAGCTTTGCGGGGCGAGGGACCGGGGAGCTGTTTTTT CASSFAGRGTGELFF